This T cell receptor beta chain emerged from a study of T cells after yellow fever vaccination. Study summary: When fractions had low cell numbers, they were prepared with SMART-Seq v4 Ultra Low Input.

Worth noting for this clonotype: Its specificity is unknown.

UMIs and a universal primer site were added when TCR cDNA was made by 5'RACE template switching. TCRdb passed the 5' RACE reads through MiXCR, listing each CDR3 protein once. The sample consists of around 600,000 distinct CDR3 sequences, 12% of them appearing once. The CDR3 is 11 amino acids. The germline V and J ends were trimmed by 1 base and 8 bases, with 5 bases remaining between them. Study findings and constraints: Booster samples showed a return of most primary-vaccination clones (roughly 95% CD4, approximately 90% CD8).

The chain carries TRBV12-3 or TRBV12-4 and TRBJ1-2; D gene ambiguous. This receptor was obtained from a man in his thirties or forties who received the YFV17D yellow fever vaccine. This sample comprised PBMCs, obtained on the day of the yellow fever booster vaccination. CDR3 DNA: TGTGCCAGCAGTTTAGAATTCGGCTACACCTTC. This translates into CASSLEFGYTF.